This passage covers 14 T cell receptor beta chains from one sample sequenced in a study of cytomegalovirus exposure and HLA in healthy donors. The data were produced by immunoSEQ multiplex PCR, yet TCRdb's version contains in-frame clones alone and is incomplete. The sample carries about 120,000 clones, around 90% recorded once. Sequenced sample: PBMCs. These receptors all come from a woman between 18 and 29 years old in good health and CMV-seronegative.

The chain carries TRBV2 and TRBJ2-7; 13 nucleotides agree with TRBD2. This CDR3 has 17 amino acids. Germline V gene sequence: CDR1 SNHLY, CDR2 FYNNEI. Trimming at V came to 4 bases and at J to 2 bases, leaving 8 bases not matched to a gene. CDR3 protein: CASSGIGTSGNPYEQYF. CDR3 nucleotides: TGTGCCAGCAGTGGGATTGGGACTAGCGGGAACCCCTACGAGCAGTACTTC.

The genes are TRBV4-1 and TRBJ2-5; TRBD1 is a possible D gene (6 bases). This CDR3 has 16 amino acids. The ends were cut back, 4 bases at V and 2 bases at J, with 17 bases in the middle. Germline lookup yields CDR1 MGHRA and CDR2 YSYEKL. This CDR3 reads CASSLGQLGPQETQYF. The CDR3 coding sequence is TGCGCCAGCAGCCTTGGACAGTTAGGTCCTCAAGAGACCCAGTACTTC.

This clone has a single count. This CDR3 is also generated by other DNA sequences in the sample. The V and J genes are TRBV19 and TRBJ2-3; D ambiguous. The CDR3 contains 11 residues. Deletions cut 3 bases from V and 5 bases from J, with 3 bases between. Germline V lookup: CDR1 LNHDA, CDR2 SQIVND (reference sequence). The DNA for the CDR3 is TGTGCCAGTAGTATCGGAGATACGCAGTATTTT. Its translation is CASSIGDTQYF.

V usage is TRBV29-1 and J usage is TRBJ2-1, with 7 bases matching TRBD1. Germline values: CDR1 SQVTM, CDR2 ANQGSEA. J was trimmed by 0 bases and V by 1 base; bases with no gene match: 24. This CDR3 contains 22 residues. The CDR3 bases are TGCAGCGTTGAAGTTCGAGCCCTTACAGGGGAGCACGAGTGGAGCTCCTACAATGAGCAGTTCTTC. It yields the protein CSVEVRALTGEHEWSSYNEQFF.

The rearrangement links TRBV18 to TRBJ1-2; D uncertain. Trimming cost V 1 base and J 6 bases, with 15 bases left between them. Germline V gene sequence: CDR1 KGHSH, CDR2 LQKENI. The CDR3 has 15 amino acids. CDR3 sequence reads: CASSPLKWPEDGYTF. The DNA of the CDR3 is TGTGCCAGCTCACCACTTAAATGGCCAGAGGATGGCTACACCTTC.

The chain has TRBV5-1 and TRBJ2-3; 8 bases align to TRBD2. The CDR3 extends over 15 amino acids. V lost 0 bases to trimming and J lost 3 bases; unmatched junction nucleotides: 3. Germline values: CDR1 SGHRS, CDR2 YFSETQ. The CDR3 nucleotides read TGCGCCAGCAGCTTGGAGCGGGGGACTACAGATACGCAGTATTTT. It translates to CASSLERGTTDTQYF.

In this sample, this clone turned up once. The V and J genes are TRBV19 and TRBJ2-7, with D unresolved. Trimming took 5 bases from V and 6 from J, leaving 11 bases between them. The CDR3 loop spans 12 amino acids. Germline V gene data show CDR1 as LNHDA and CDR2 as SQIVND (reference sequence). This chain's CDR3 is CASSYLSGEQYF. The CDR3 coding sequence is TGTGCCAGTAGTTACCTGTCAGGCGAGCAGTACTTC.

This clone was found once. The chain uses TRBV6-1 and TRBJ1-3; no clear D gene. The CDR3 covers 13 residues. Trimming took 2 bases from V and 3 from J, leaving 5 bases between them. CDR1 is MNHNS, CDR2 SASEGT, per germline. The CDR3 DNA is TGTGCCAGCAGTGAATCTGTTGGAAACACCATATATTTT. Amino acid sequence: CASSESVGNTIYF.

The CDR3 DNA reads as TGCGCCAGCAGCTTTGGCGGATGGAACACTGAAGCTTTCTTT. Protein product: CASSFGGWNTEAFF. This sequence joins TRBV5-1 and TRBJ1-1; D unresolved. This CDR3 contains 14 residues. CDR1 is SGHRS, CDR2 YFSETQ, per germline. Trimming took 2 bases from V and 1 from J, leaving 9 bases between them. The full variable domain, completed using reference TRBV5-1 and TRBJ1-1, is KAGVTQTPRYLIKTRGQQVTLSCSPISGHRSVSWYQQTPGQGLQFLFEYFSETQRNKGNFPGRFSGRQFSNSRSEMNVSTLELGDSALYLCASSFGGWNTEAFFGQGTRLTVV.

The chain couples TRBV9 to TRBJ2-7, with 10 bases lining up with TRBD1. The CDR3 extends over 16 amino acids. The trim removed 6 bases at V and 2 bases at J, leaving 11 bases unmatched. Looked up from germline, CDR1 is SGDLS and CDR2 is YYNGEE. Written as DNA, the CDR3 is TGTGCCAGCACAAAACGGGCAGGGACAGGGGCCTACGAGCAGTACTTC. Its protein is CASTKRAGTGAYEQYF. The full variable domain, its missing parts supplied by reference TRBV9 and TRBJ2-7, is DSGVTQTPKHLITATGQRVTLRCSPRSGDLSVYWYQQSLDQGLQFLIQYYNGEERAKGNILERFSAQQFPDLHSELNLSSLELGDSALYFCASTKRAGTGAYEQYFGPGTRLTVT.

This chain connects TRBV9 to TRBJ1-5, with D tentatively TRBD1 (6 bases). The CDR3 runs 15 residues. With 10 bases removed from V and 4 bases from J, the gap between germline ends came to 21 bases. CDR1 is SGDLS, CDR2 YYNGEE, per germline. Written as DNA, the CDR3 is TGTGCCTCAAGTTCAGGGGCATTAGGAAATCAGCCCCAGCATTTT. This encodes CASSSGALGNQPQHF.

This chain connects TRBV5-1 to TRBJ2-7; 10 nucleotides match TRBD2. The CDR3 is made up of 15 amino acids. CDR1 is SGHRS and CDR2 is YFSETQ in the germline V gene. After removal of 0 bases from V and 7 bases from J, the junction contained 7 bases not matched to a gene. CDR3 DNA sequence: TGCGCCAGCAGCTTGGCGAGCGGGAGGGCTAGGGAGCAGTACTTC. The encoded protein is CASSLASGRAREQYF.

The chain links TRBV11-2 to TRBJ1-4; D remains ambiguous. Germline V gene sequence: CDR1 SGHAT, CDR2 FQNNGV. Trimming removed 2 bases from V and 7 bases from J, with 14 bases in between. CDR3 length equals 15 residues. In DNA, the CDR3 is TGTGCCAGCAGCTTATTGGGCGGGGTTGGTGAAAAACTGTTTTTT. Translated, it gives CASSLLGGVGEKLFF.

The chain couples TRBV19 to TRBJ1-1; no clear D gene. The CDR3 has 14 residues. Trimming shortened V by 4 bases and J by 0 bases, and 9 bases separated the two germline ends. Looked up from germline, CDR1 is LNHDA and CDR2 is SQIVND (reference sequence). The CDR3: CASSTLEVNTEAFF. The CDR3 DNA sequence: TGTGCCAGTAGTACACTCGAGGTGAACACTGAAGCTTTCTTT.